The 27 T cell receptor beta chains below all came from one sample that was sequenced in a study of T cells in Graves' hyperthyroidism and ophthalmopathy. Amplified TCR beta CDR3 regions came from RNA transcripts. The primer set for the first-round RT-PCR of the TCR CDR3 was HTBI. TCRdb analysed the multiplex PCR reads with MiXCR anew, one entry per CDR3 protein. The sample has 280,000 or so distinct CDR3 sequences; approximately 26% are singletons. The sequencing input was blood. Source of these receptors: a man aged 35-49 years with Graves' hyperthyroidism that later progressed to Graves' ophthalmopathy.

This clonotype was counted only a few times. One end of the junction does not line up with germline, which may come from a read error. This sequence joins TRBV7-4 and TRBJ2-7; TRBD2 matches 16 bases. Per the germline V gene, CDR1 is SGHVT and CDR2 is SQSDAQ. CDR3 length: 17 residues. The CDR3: CASSLPGTSGRAREQYF. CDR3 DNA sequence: TGCGCCAGCAGCTTGCCCGGGACTAGCGGGAGGGCCCGGGAGCAGTACTTC.

This CDR3 is CASSKTGASETQYF. In DNA, the CDR3 is TGTGCCAGCAGTAAGACAGGGGCGTCAGAGACCCAGTACTTC. The gene calls are TRBV28 and TRBJ2-5; 8 bases agree with TRBD1. This CDR3 has 14 residues. With V trimmed by 5 bases and J by 4 bases, 6 bases remained unmatched. CDR1 and CDR2 from the germline V gene are MDHEN and SYDVKM.

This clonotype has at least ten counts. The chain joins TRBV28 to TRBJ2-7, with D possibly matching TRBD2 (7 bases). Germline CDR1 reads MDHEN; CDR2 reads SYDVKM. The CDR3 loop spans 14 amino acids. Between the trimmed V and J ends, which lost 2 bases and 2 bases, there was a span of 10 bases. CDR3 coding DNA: TGTGCCAGCAGTTTAATAGGGGGGGCCTACGAGCAGTACTTC. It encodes CASSLIGGAYEQYF.

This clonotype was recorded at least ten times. The DNA for the CDR3 is TGTGCCACCAGTATTCCCGGAGAGGGGCCAGGAAACACCATATATTTT. It codes for CATSIPGEGPGNTIYF. This sequence joins TRBV15 and TRBJ1-3; D is possibly TRBD1 (5 bases). Germline assignment: CDR1 LNHNV and CDR2 YYDKDF (reference sequence). The CDR3 spans 16 residues. Trimming took off 6 bases at V and 4 bases at J, with 19 bases between the two ends.

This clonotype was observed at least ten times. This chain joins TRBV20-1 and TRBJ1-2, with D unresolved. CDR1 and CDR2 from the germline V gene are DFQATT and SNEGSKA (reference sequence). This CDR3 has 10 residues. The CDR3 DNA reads TGCACTAATTCTGGATACGGCTACACCTTC. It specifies CTNSGYGYTF.

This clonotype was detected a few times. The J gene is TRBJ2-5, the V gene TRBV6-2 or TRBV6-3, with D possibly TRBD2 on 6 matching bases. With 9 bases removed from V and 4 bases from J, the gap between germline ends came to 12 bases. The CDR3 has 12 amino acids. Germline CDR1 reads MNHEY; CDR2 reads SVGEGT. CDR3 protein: CASIRGGETQYF. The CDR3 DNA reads TGTGCCAGTATAAGGGGAGGAGAGACCCAGTACTTC.

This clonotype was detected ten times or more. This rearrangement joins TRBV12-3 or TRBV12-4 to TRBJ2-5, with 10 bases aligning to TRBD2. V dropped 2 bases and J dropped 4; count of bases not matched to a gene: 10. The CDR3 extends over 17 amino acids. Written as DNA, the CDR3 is TGTGCCAGCAGTTTATGGAGCGGGAGGGCCGGGGGAGAGACCCAGTACTTC. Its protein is CASSLWSGRAGGETQYF.

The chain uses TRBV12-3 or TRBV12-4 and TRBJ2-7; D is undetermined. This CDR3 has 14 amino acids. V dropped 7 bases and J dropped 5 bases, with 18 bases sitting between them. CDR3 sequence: CASTQIARSDEQYF. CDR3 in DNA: TGTGCCAGCACCCAAATTGCTAGATCGGACGAGCAGTACTTC.

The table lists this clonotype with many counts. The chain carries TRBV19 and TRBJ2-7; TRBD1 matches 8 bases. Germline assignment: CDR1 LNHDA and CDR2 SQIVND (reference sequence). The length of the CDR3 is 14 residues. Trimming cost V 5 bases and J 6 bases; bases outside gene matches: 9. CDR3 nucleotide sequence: TGTGCCAGTAGTCTCGACAGGGGTTATAGCGAGCAGTACTTC. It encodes CASSLDRGYSEQYF.

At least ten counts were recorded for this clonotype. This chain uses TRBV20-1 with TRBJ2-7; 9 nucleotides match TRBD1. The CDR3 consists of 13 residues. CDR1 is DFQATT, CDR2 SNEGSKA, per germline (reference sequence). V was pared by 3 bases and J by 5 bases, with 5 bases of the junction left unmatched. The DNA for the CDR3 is TGCAGTGCTAGCGGACAGGGGACTAACGAGCAGTACTTC. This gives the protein CSASGQGTNEQYF.

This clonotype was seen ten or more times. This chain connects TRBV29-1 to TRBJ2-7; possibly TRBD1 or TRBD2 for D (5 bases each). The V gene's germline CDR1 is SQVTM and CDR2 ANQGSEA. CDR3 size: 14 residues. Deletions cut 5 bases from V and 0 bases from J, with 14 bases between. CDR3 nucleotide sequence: TGCAGCGTTTCAGGGTCTAGCAGCTCCTACGAGCAGTACTTC. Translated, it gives CSVSGSSSSYEQYF.

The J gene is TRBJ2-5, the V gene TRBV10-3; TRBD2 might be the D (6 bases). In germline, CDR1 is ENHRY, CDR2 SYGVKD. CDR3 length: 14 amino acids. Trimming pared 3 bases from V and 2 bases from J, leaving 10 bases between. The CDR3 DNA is TGTGCCATCAGTGAACGGGGGTTACAAGAGACCCAGTACTTC. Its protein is CAISERGLQETQYF.

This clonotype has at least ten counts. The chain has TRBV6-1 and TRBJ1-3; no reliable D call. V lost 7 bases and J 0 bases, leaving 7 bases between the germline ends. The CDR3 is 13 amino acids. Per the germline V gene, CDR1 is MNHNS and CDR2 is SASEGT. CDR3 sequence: CASTPNSGNTIYF. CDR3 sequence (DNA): TGTGCCAGCACCCCCAACTCTGGAAACACCATATATTTT.

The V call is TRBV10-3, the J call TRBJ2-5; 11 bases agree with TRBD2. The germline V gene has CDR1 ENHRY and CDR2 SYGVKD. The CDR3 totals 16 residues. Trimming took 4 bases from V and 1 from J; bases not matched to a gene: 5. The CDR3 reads CAISGLAGGLQETQYF. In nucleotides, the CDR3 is TGTGCCATCAGTGGGCTAGCGGGGGGTCTCCAAGAGACCCAGTACTTC.

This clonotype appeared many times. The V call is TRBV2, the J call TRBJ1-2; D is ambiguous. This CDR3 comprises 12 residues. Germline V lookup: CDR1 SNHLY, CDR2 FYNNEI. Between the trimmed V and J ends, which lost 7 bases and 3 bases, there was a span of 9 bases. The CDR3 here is CASNQEDYGYTF. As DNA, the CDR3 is TGTGCCAGCAACCAGGAAGACTATGGCTACACCTTC.

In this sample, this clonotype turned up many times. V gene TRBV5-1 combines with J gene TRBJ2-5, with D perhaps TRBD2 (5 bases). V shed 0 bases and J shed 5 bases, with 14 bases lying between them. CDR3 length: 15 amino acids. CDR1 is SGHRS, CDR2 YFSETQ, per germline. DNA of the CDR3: TGCGCCAGCAGCTTGGGACGGACTCCCTTGGAGACCCAGTACTTC. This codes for CASSLGRTPLETQYF. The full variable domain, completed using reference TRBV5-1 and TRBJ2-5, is KAGVTQTPRYLIKTRGQQVTLSCSPISGHRSVSWYQQTPGQGLQFLFEYFSETQRNKGNFPGRFSGRQFSNSRSEMNVSTLELGDSALYLCASSLGRTPLETQYFGPGTRLLVL.

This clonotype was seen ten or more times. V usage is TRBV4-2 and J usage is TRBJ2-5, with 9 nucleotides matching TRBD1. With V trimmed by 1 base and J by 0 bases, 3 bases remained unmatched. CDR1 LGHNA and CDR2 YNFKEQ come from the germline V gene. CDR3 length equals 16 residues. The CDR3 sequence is CASSQGGQGHQETQYF. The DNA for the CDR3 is TGTGCCAGCAGCCAAGGGGGACAGGGCCACCAAGAGACCCAGTACTTC.

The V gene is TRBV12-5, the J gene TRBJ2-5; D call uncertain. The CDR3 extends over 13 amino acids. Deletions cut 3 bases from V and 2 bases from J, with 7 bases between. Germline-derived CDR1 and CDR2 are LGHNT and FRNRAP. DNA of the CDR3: TGTGCTAGTGGTTTAAACCAGCAAGAGACCCAGTACTTC. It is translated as CASGLNQQETQYF.

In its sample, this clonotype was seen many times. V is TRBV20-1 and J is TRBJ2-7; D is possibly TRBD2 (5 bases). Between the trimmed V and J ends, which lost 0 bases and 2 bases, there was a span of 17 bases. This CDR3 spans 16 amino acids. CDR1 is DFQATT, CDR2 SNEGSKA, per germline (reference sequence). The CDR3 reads CSARDRIRGLPYEQYF. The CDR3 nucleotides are TGCAGTGCTAGAGATCGGATCCGGGGTCTCCCCTACGAGCAGTACTTC.

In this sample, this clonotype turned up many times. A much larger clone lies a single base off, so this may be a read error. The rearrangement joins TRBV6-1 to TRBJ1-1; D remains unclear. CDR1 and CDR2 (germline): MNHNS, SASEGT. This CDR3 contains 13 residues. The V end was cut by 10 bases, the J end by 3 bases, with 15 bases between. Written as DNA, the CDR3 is TGTGCCAACCGGGGAGCTCCTGACACTGAAGCTTTCTTT. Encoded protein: CANRGAPDTEAFF.

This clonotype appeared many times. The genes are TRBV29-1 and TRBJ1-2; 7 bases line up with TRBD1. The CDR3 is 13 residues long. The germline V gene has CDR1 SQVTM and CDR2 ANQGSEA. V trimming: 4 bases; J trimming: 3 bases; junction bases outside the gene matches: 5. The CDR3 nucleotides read TGCAGCGTTGGAACGGACAGGCACTATGGCTACACCTTC. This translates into CSVGTDRHYGYTF.

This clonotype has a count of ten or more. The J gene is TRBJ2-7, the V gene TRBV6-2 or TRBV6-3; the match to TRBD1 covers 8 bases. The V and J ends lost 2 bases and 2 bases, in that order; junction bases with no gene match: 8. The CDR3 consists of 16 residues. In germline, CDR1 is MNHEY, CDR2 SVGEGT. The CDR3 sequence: CASSYIRGLPAYEQYF. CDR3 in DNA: TGTGCCAGCAGTTACATCAGGGGGCTACCTGCCTACGAGCAGTACTTC.

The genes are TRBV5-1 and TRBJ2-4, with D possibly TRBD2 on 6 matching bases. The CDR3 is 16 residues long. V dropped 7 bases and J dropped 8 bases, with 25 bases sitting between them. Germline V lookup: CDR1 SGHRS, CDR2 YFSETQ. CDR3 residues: CASAQVRSPGGDIQYF. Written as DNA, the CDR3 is TGCGCCAGCGCCCAGGTGCGCTCTCCGGGCGGGGACATTCAGTACTTC.

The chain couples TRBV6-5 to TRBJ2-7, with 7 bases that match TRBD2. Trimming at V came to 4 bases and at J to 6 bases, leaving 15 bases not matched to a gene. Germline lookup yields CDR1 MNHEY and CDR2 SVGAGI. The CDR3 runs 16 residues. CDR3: CASSFYQAGSPSEQYF. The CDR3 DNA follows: TGTGCCAGCAGTTTCTACCAAGCGGGGAGCCCCTCCGAGCAGTACTTC.

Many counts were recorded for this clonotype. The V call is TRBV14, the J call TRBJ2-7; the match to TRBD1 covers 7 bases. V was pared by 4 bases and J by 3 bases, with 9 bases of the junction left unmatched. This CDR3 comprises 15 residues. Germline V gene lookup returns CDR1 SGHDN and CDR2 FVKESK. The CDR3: CASSLPGTDYYEQYF. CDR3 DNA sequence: TGTGCCAGCAGCCTCCCAGGGACAGACTACTACGAGCAGTACTTC.

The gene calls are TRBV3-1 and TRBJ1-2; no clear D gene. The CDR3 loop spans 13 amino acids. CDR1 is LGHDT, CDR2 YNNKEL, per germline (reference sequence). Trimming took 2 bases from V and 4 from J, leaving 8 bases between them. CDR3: CASSQQEGYGYTF. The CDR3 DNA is TGTGCCAGCAGCCAACAGGAAGGCTATGGCTACACCTTC. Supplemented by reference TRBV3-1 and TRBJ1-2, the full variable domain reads DTAVSQTPKYLVTQMGNDKSIKCEQNLGHDTMYWYKQDSKKFLKIMFSYNNKELIINETVPNRFSPKSPDKAHLNLHINSLELGDSAVYFCASSQQEGYGYTFGSGTRLTVV.

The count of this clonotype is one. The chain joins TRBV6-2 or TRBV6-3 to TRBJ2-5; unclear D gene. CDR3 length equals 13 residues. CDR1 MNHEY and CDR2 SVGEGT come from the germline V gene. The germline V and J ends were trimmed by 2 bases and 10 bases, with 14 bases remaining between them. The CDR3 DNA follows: TGTGCCAGCAGTTACGATGTGGGGAAAGGCCAGTACTTC. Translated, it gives CASSYDVGKGQYF.